One sample yielded the 14 T cell receptor beta chains listed below, sequenced in a study of cytomegalovirus exposure and HLA in healthy donors. The PCR contained 60 Vbeta and 13 Jbeta primers. Here immunoSEQ multiplex PCR was the method, and the copy in TCRdb shows in-frame clones only, minus some. Of roughly 160,000 clones in the sample, about three quarters were seen once. The source material was PBMCs. The source of these receptors is a female donor in good health and CMV-seronegative.

This clone turned up a few times. This chain joins TRBV7-2 and TRBJ2-4, with 8 bases identical to TRBD2. In germline, CDR1 is SGHTA, CDR2 FQGNSA. The V segment lost 7 bases and the J segment 9 bases; nucleotides outside the gene matches: 14. This CDR3 region has 15 residues. Here the CDR3 reads CASTESREGRGIQYF. CDR3 DNA: TGTGCCAGCACCGAGAGCCGGGAGGGACGGGGCATTCAGTACTTC.

The J gene is TRBJ2-2, the V gene TRBV5-5; the match to TRBD1 covers 9 bases. The CDR3 covers 17 residues. With V trimmed by 0 bases and J by 5 bases, 8 bases remained unmatched. From germline, CDR1 is SGHKS and CDR2 YYEKEE (reference sequence). The CDR3 protein is CASSLDAGTGRTGELFF. Here the CDR3 DNA reads TGTGCCAGCAGCTTGGACGCCGGGACAGGGAGAACCGGGGAGCTGTTTTTT.

This clone has at least ten counts. The chain joins TRBV15 to TRBJ1-2, with 7 positions matching TRBD1. Unmatched junction bases numbered 7, after V lost 0 bases and J lost 0 bases. Germline V gives CDR1 LNHNV, CDR2 YYDKDF (reference sequence). CDR3 length: 17 amino acids. The CDR3 nucleotides read TGTGCCACCAGCAGAGATCGGCAGGGGGACGCTAACTATGGCTACACCTTC. Its protein product is CATSRDRQGDANYGYTF.

The rearrangement links TRBV5-1 to TRBJ2-1; 10 bases match TRBD2. The germline V gene has CDR1 SGHRS and CDR2 YFSETQ. CDR3 size: 16 residues. V trimming: 5 bases; J trimming: 4 bases; junction bases outside the gene matches: 9. The CDR3 DNA is TGCGCCAGCAGTTGGCGGGGGACTAGCGAGTACAATGAGCAGTTCTTC. It is translated as CASSWRGTSEYNEQFF.

The CDR3 here is CASSQAGTSGGGTDTQYF. CDR3 DNA sequence: TGCGCCAGCAGCCAGGCCGGGACTAGCGGGGGGGGCACAGATACGCAGTATTTT. The chain has TRBV4-3 and TRBJ2-3, with 16 bases identical to TRBD2. CDR3 length: 18 amino acids. CDR1 and CDR2 from the germline V gene are LGHNA and YSLEER. V was pared by 3 bases and J by 1 base, with 4 bases of the junction left unmatched.

This clone has a single count. The rearrangement joins TRBV15 to TRBJ1-2; 7 nucleotides match TRBD1. The CDR3 extends over 16 amino acids. From germline, CDR1 is LNHNV and CDR2 YYDKDF (reference sequence). Trimming at V came to 0 bases and at J to 3 bases, leaving 7 bases not matched to a gene. The CDR3 bases are TGTGCCACCAGCAGAGATTCGAGGGGGCGCGACTATGGCTACACCTTC. This gives the protein CATSRDSRGRDYGYTF.

The chain recombines TRBV28 with TRBJ1-5, with 12 bases identical to TRBD1. The J segment lost 7 bases and the V segment lost 1 base, leaving 5 bases of the junction unmatched. CDR1 and CDR2 (germline): MDHEN, SYDVKM. The CDR3 spans 16 residues. DNA of the CDR3: TGTGCCAGCAGTTTATCGGGGACAGGGGGCATCCAGCCCCAGCATTTT. Residues: CASSLSGTGGIQPQHF.

This clone has only a few counts. The chain couples TRBV9 to TRBJ2-1; TRBD1 matches at 7 bases. Per germline, CDR1 SGDLS and CDR2 YYNGEE. The trim removed 4 bases at V and 1 base at J, leaving 11 bases unmatched. The CDR3 loop spans 17 amino acids. The CDR3: CASSRQGQGRSYNEQFF. CDR3 in DNA: TGTGCCAGCAGCCGACAGGGTCAGGGCCGTTCCTACAATGAGCAGTTCTTC. Complete variable domain (other parts from reference TRBV9 and TRBJ2-1): DSGVTQTPKHLITATGQRVTLRCSPRSGDLSVYWYQQSLDQGLQFLIQYYNGEERAKGNILERFSAQQFPDLHSELNLSSLELGDSALYFCASSRQGQGRSYNEQFFGPGTRLTVL.

About this clone: One end of the junction is discordant with germline, which a read error may explain. This rearrangement joins TRBV28 to TRBJ2-4; TRBD1 matches at 10 bases. Germline loops: CDR1 MDHEN, CDR2 SYDVKM. CDR3 length equals 15 residues. CDR3 amino acids: CASGTGEISKNIQHF. The DNA of the CDR3 is TGTGCCAGCGGGACAGGGGAAATTTCCAAAAACATTCAGCACTTC.

The chain carries TRBV11-3 and TRBJ1-3; D is unresolved. This CDR3 comprises 15 residues. Germline loops: CDR1 SGHNT, CDR2 YENEEA. Trimming took off 2 bases at V and 0 bases at J, with 8 bases between the two ends. CDR3 nucleotides: TGTGCCAGCAGCTTAAGTGGCAACTCTGGAAACACCATATATTTT. Translated, it gives CASSLSGNSGNTIYF.

This chain joins TRBV23-1 and TRBJ1-1; 7 bases map to TRBD1. TRBV23-1 is marked as an open reading frame, function uncertain. The CDR3 length is 19 residues. Germline trimming cut 6 bases from V and 2 bases from J; bases unmatched to any gene: 21. CDR3 residues: CASSLTARYRGSVNTEAFF. The CDR3 nucleotides are TGCGCCAGCAGCCTTACGGCTAGATACAGGGGTAGTGTCAACACTGAAGCTTTCTTT.

This chain connects TRBV2 to TRBJ1-2; D is perhaps TRBD1 (6 bases). Germline-derived CDR1 and CDR2 are SNHLY and FYNNEI. Deletions cut 6 bases from V and 3 bases from J, with 17 bases between. The CDR3 runs 15 residues. The CDR3 DNA reads TGTGCCAGCAGCCTACATCGGGGGGCGGACTATGGCTACACCTTC. Translation: CASSLHRGADYGYTF. Looking up the rest from reference TRBV2 and TRBJ1-2 gives the full variable domain: EPEVTQTPSHQVTQMGQEVILRCVPISNHLYFYWYRQILGQKVEFLVSFYNNEISEKSEIFDDQFSVERPDGSNFTLKIRSTKLEDSAMYFCASSLHRGADYGYTFGSGTRLTVV.

The chain is built from TRBV9 and TRBJ2-3, with TRBD2 matching 8 bases. CDR3 length: 17 residues. The V gene's germline CDR1 is SGDLS and CDR2 YYNGEE. Trimming took 0 bases from V and 2 from J; bases not matched to a gene: 8. For the CDR3, the DNA is TGTGCCAGCAGCGTAGAGGGGACGGGGGGGCACACAGATACGCAGTATTTT. It codes for CASSVEGTGGHTDTQYF.

This chain connects TRBV4-1 to TRBJ2-2; TRBD1 agrees at 10 bases. Germline-derived CDR1 and CDR2 are MGHRA and YSYEKL. Germline trimming cut 2 bases from V and 3 bases from J; bases unmatched to any gene: 6. CDR3 length equals 17 residues. Here the CDR3 reads CASSQPPGQGYTGELFF. For the CDR3, the DNA is TGCGCCAGCAGCCAACCCCCGGGACAGGGGTACACCGGGGAGCTGTTTTTT.